One sample yielded the 25 T cell receptor beta chains listed below, sequenced in a study of blood T cells in healthy people across ages. A second 7 to 11 cycle PCR used barcoded and J-beta primers. TCRdb reprocessed the 5' RACE reads with MiXCR, giving one entry per CDR3 protein. This sample has hundreds of thousands of distinct CDR3 sequences; roughly 50% occur once, and the top ten carry around 24%. The source material was blood. The receptors come from a man between 35 and 55 years old in good health.

This chain uses TRBV20-1 with TRBJ2-3; 7 nucleotides line up with TRBD1. With 6 bases clipped from V and 0 bases from J, the junction kept 12 bases outside the gene matches. The CDR3 consists of 16 residues. The germline V gene has CDR1 DFQATT and CDR2 SNEGSKA (reference sequence). CDR3 amino acids: CSANDVGQTSTDTQYF. DNA for the CDR3: TGCAGTGCCAATGACGTGGGACAGACTAGCACAGATACGCAGTATTTT.

The chain has TRBV4-3 and TRBJ2-1; the D gene is possibly TRBD2 (6 bases). CDR3 length equals 13 residues. Germline loops: CDR1 LGHNA, CDR2 YSLEER. V shed 3 bases and J shed 9 bases, with 12 bases lying between them. CDR3: CASSQAGWGEQFF. The CDR3 nucleotides are TGCGCCAGCAGCCAGGCGGGGTGGGGTGAGCAGTTCTTC.

The sample holds a few counts of this clonotype. The J gene is TRBJ2-7, the V gene TRBV9, with 9 bases identical to TRBD1. The V and J ends lost 4 bases and 6 bases, in that order; junction bases with no gene match: 5. The germline V gene has CDR1 SGDLS and CDR2 YYNGEE. This CDR3 is built from 13 residues. CDR3 sequence: CASSLTGGREQYF. The CDR3 DNA reads as TGTGCCAGCAGCCTTACAGGGGGCCGCGAGCAGTACTTC.

The genes are TRBV18 and TRBJ1-2; D is undetermined. Trimming removed 5 bases from V and 5 bases from J, with 9 bases in between. The CDR3 length is 12 residues. Germline V gene lookup returns CDR1 KGHSH and CDR2 LQKENI. CDR3 bases: TGTGCCAGCTCATTCGAGCTGTATGGCTACACCTTC. Encoded protein: CASSFELYGYTF.

This clonotype was detected only a few times. The chain combines TRBV27 with TRBJ2-7, with TRBD2 matching 12 bases. This CDR3 has 16 amino acids. CDR1 is MNHEY and CDR2 is SMNVEV in the germline V gene (reference sequence). The trim removed 5 bases at V and 1 base at J, leaving 6 bases unmatched. CDR3 loop: CASSPLLAGGSYEQYF. The CDR3 coding sequence is TGTGCCAGCAGTCCTCTACTAGCGGGAGGATCCTACGAGCAGTACTTC.

CDR3 sequence (DNA): TGTGCCAGCAGCTTAGGCAGGGGGCGAATTGGAGCTTTCTTT. Translation gives CASSLGRGRIGAFF. The rearrangement uses TRBV11-1 and TRBJ1-1; 8 bases are a match to TRBD1. The CDR3 length is 14 residues. Trimming removed 1 base from V and 10 bases from J; junction bases left unmatched: 8. The germline CDR1 and CDR2 sequences are SGHAT and FQDESV (reference sequence).

With respect to this clonotype: Its ends do not fully match the called genes, so a read error is possible. The chain uses TRBV12-3 or TRBV12-4 and TRBJ2-5; D is undetermined. CDR3 length: 13 residues. Written as DNA, the CDR3 is TGTGCCAGCCAATTACTAACACAAGGGACCCAGTACTTC. It encodes CASQLLTQGTQYF.

This CDR3 reads CSAPDRAPTDTQYF. The CDR3 region has the DNA TGCAGTGCTCCGGATCGGGCCCCTACAGATACGCAGTATTTT. This chain joins TRBV20-1 and TRBJ2-3; D call uncertain. Germline loops: CDR1 DFQATT, CDR2 SNEGSKA (reference sequence). The length of the CDR3 is 14 residues. V was trimmed by 5 bases and J by 3 bases, leaving 15 bases between them.

The rearrangement links TRBV4-1 to TRBJ1-5; D possibly corresponds to TRBD1 (5 bases). From germline, CDR1 is MGHRA and CDR2 YSYEKL. Deletions cut 0 bases from V and 2 bases from J, with 14 bases between. The CDR3 covers 17 residues. This CDR3 reads CASSQDLGGFGNQPQHF. The CDR3 bases are TGCGCCAGCAGCCAAGATCTTGGGGGGTTTGGCAATCAGCCCCAGCATTTT.

V usage is TRBV4-3 and J usage is TRBJ2-5; D is undetermined. Germline lookup yields CDR1 LGHNA and CDR2 YSLEER. The CDR3 has 13 amino acids. V was cut by 0 bases and J by 0 bases, with 2 bases left in between. The CDR3 DNA reads as TGCGCCAGCAGCCAAGATTACCAAGAGACCCAGTACTTC. The encoded protein is CASSQDYQETQYF.

The chain carries TRBV28 and TRBJ2-7, with 8 bases matching TRBD1. The CDR3 covers 16 residues. V lost 5 bases and J lost 2; bases outside the gene matches: 11. Germline V gene lookup returns CDR1 MDHEN and CDR2 SYDVKM. The CDR3 region is CASSPLQGAPAYEQYF. CDR3 DNA sequence: TGTGCCAGCAGTCCCTTGCAGGGGGCCCCTGCCTACGAGCAGTACTTC.

This sequence joins TRBV21-1 and TRBJ2-7. TRBV21-1 is labeled a pseudogene. The CDR3 loop spans 16 amino acids. The CDR3 DNA reads as TGTGCCAGCAGCAAAGCGCTTTTTGGGCAGTACAATGAGCAGTACTTC. This translates into CASSKALFGQYNEQYF.

V usage is TRBV7-3 and J usage is TRBJ2-1, with 8 positions matching TRBD2. Germline V lookup: CDR1 SGHTA, CDR2 FQGTGA. V shed 2 bases and J 2 bases; nucleotides not matched to a gene: 2. This CDR3 is built from 15 residues. The CDR3 region has the DNA TGTGCCAGCAGCTTATTACTAGCGGCCTACAATGAGCAGTTCTTC. Translated: CASSLLLAAYNEQFF.

The J gene is TRBJ2-1, the V gene TRBV6-6; 9 nucleotides align to TRBD2. The trim removed 3 bases at V and 4 bases at J, leaving 7 bases unmatched. Germline CDR1 is MNHNY and CDR2 is SVGAGI (reference sequence). CDR3 size: 16 residues. The CDR3 here is CASSYRLAGDYNEQFF. The CDR3 nucleotides are TGTGCCAGCAGTTATCGTTTAGCGGGGGATTACAATGAGCAGTTCTTC.

The chain has TRBV7-2 and TRBJ2-7, with 7 bases identical to TRBD1. Germline V gives CDR1 SGHTA, CDR2 FQGNSA. CDR3 size: 14 residues. The trim removed 5 bases at V and 3 bases at J, leaving 7 bases unmatched. The CDR3 region is CASSKRQGNYEQYF. The CDR3 DNA follows: TGTGCCAGCAGCAAACGACAGGGAAACTACGAGCAGTACTTC. Using reference TRBV7-2 and TRBJ2-7 for the parts outside the CDR3, the full variable domain is GAGVSQSPSNKVTEKGKDVELRCDPISGHTALYWYRQSLGQGLEFLIYFQGNSAPDKSGLPSDRFSAERTGGSVSTLTIQRTQQEDSAVYLCASSKRQGNYEQYFGPGTRLTVT.

This chain links TRBV6-1 with TRBJ2-4; D is perhaps TRBD1 (5 bases). Per germline, CDR1 MNHNS and CDR2 SASEGT. The CDR3 consists of 14 residues. V lost 6 bases, J lost 4 bases, and 13 bases lay in between. CDR3 region: CASSETALKNIQYF. Here the CDR3 DNA reads TGTGCCAGCAGCGAGACAGCTCTAAAAAACATTCAGTACTTC.

This clonotype has a handful of counts. V usage is TRBV12-3 or TRBV12-4 and J usage is TRBJ1-2; D unresolved. V was shortened by 2 bases and J by 4 bases, with 8 bases between the two germline ends. The CDR3 has 13 amino acids. CDR3 sequence (DNA): TGTGCCAGCAGTTTAAGTCAGCTCTATGGCTACACCTTC. As protein: CASSLSQLYGYTF.

J is TRBJ2-7 and V is TRBV29-1; D call uncertain. Deletions cut 4 bases from V and 6 bases from J, with 16 bases between. The V gene's germline CDR1 is SQVTM and CDR2 ANQGSEA. The CDR3 totals 13 residues. CDR3 sequence: CSVVSIGSIEQYF. Here the CDR3 DNA reads TGCAGCGTTGTATCGATAGGATCGATCGAGCAGTACTTC.

J is TRBJ2-5 and V is TRBV28; D unresolved. Trimming cost V 2 bases and J 0 bases, with 10 bases left between them. This CDR3 region has 15 residues. Germline V gene lookup returns CDR1 MDHEN and CDR2 SYDVKM. Here the CDR3 DNA reads TGTGCCAGCAGTTTACGAGTGGCAAACCAAGAGACCCAGTACTTC. Translated, it gives CASSLRVANQETQYF.

The J gene is TRBJ2-5, the V gene TRBV5-1; maybe TRBD1 (6 bases). This CDR3 comprises 16 residues. V was clipped by 2 bases and J by 3 bases, with 17 bases between them. Germline V gene sequence: CDR1 SGHRS, CDR2 YFSETQ. CDR3 DNA sequence: TGCGCCAGCAGCTTCATAGGACAGAACCTAAAAGAGACCCAGTACTTC. Protein sequence: CASSFIGQNLKETQYF.

The chain recombines TRBV7-8 with TRBJ2-1; possible D gene TRBD1, 5 bases. The ends were cut back, 5 bases at V and 6 bases at J, with 14 bases in the middle. The germline V gene encodes CDR1 SGHVS and CDR2 FQNEAQ. The CDR3 extends over 14 amino acids. The CDR3 DNA follows: TGTGCCAGCAGCACAATCCAGGGTTTCAATGAGCAGTTCTTC. Translated: CASSTIQGFNEQFF.

The chain carries TRBV5-5 and TRBJ2-6; 10 nucleotides align to TRBD1. This CDR3 has 19 residues. Germline trimming cut 0 bases from V and 2 bases from J; bases unmatched to any gene: 8. Germline lookup yields CDR1 SGHKS and CDR2 YYEKEE (reference sequence). The CDR3: CASSLVPGQGSPGANVLTF. CDR3 nucleotides: TGTGCCAGCAGCTTGGTTCCGGGACAGGGGTCTCCTGGGGCCAACGTCCTGACTTTC.

About this clonotype: At one end the junction does not follow the germline gene, possibly because of a read error. The J gene is TRBJ2-7, the V gene TRBV24-1; 7 bases line up with TRBD2. The J call is in doubt because the DNA end fits TRBJ2-5 better. CDR1 is KGHDR, CDR2 SFDVKD, per germline. The CDR3 is 13 residues long. Here the CDR3 reads CTTSDSLAETQYF. In nucleotides, the CDR3 is TGTACCACCAGTGATTCACTAGCGGAGACCCAGTACTTC.

The chain has TRBV20-1 and TRBJ2-3; TRBD2 is a possible D gene (6 bases). Trimming left V 5 bases short and J 1 base short, with 13 bases between. In germline, CDR1 is DFQATT, CDR2 SNEGSKA (reference sequence). The CDR3 runs to 14 residues. DNA of the CDR3: TGCAGTGCTGCCGCGGGGTACCGCACAGATACGCAGTATTTT. It specifies CSAAAGYRTDTQYF.

V and J are TRBV7-2 and TRBJ2-1, with D possibly being TRBD2 (7 bases). The germline V gene encodes CDR1 SGHTA and CDR2 FQGNSA. This CDR3 has 16 amino acids. Trimming cost V 4 bases and J 4 bases, with 17 bases left between them. The CDR3 sequence is CASSSFGGGLYNEQFF. CDR3 DNA sequence: TGTGCCAGCAGCTCTTTTGGGGGGGGCTTATACAATGAGCAGTTCTTC. Based on the CDR3 plus reference TRBV7-2 and TRBJ2-1, the full variable domain is GAGVSQSPSNKVTEKGKDVELRCDPISGHTALYWYRQSLGQGLEFLIYFQGNSAPDKSGLPSDRFSAERTGGSVSTLTIQRTQQEDSAVYLCASSSFGGGLYNEQFFGPGTRLTVL.